This T cell receptor beta chain was recovered during a study of CD8 T cells in ankylosing spondylitis. The J segment lost 2 bases and the V segment lost 6 bases, leaving 10 bases of the junction unmatched. The CDR3 has 16 residues. Germline V gives CDR1 SGHRS, CDR2 YFSETQ. TCRdb recomputed calls from the 5' RACE reads with MiXCR, one row per CDR3 protein. The sample consists of just under 350,000 distinct CDR3 sequences, roughly 15% of them appearing once. The V call is TRBV5-1, the J call TRBJ2-1, with 8 bases that match TRBD1. The sequenced sample consisted of blood, either unsorted or a sorted T cell fraction (not recorded which). This TCR came from a male donor with ankylosing spondylitis or in good health (not recorded which). DNA of the CDR3: TGCGCCAGCACCCTACGGACAGGGCGACCCTACAATGAGCAGTTCTTC. This translates into CASTLRTGRPYNEQFF.